This TCR beta chain was documented in a study of T cells in Graves' hyperthyroidism and ophthalmopathy. This clonotype was seen repeatedly, ten times or more. This CDR3 is 14 amino acids long. Germline V gives CDR1 SGDLS, CDR2 YYNGEE. The germline V and J ends were trimmed by 4 bases and 5 bases, with 15 bases remaining between them. Amplification targeted TCR beta CDR3 regions from RNA transcripts. The HTBI primer set drove a first-round RT-PCR of the TCR CDR3. TCRdb analysed the multiplex PCR reads with MiXCR anew, one entry per CDR3 protein. The repertoire includes around 420,000 distinct CDR3 sequences, roughly 15% of them detected once, and approximately 5.3% sits in the top ten.

This chain links TRBV9 with TRBJ1-2; TRBD1 is a possible D gene (5 bases). This TCR came from a woman under 30 with Graves' hyperthyroidism. Sequences were obtained from blood. For the CDR3, the DNA is TGTGCCAGCAGCCCCGCCGGGGGAGGATATGGCTACACCTTC. This translates into CASSPAGGGYGYTF. The whole variable domain, filled in from reference TRBV9 and TRBJ1-2, reads DSGVTQTPKHLITATGQRVTLRCSPRSGDLSVYWYQQSLDQGLQFLIQYYNGEERAKGNILERFSAQQFPDLHSELNLSSLELGDSALYFCASSPAGGGYGYTFGSGTRLTVV.